These 14 T cell receptor beta chains share one sample of origin, sequenced in a study of blood T cell repertoires in COVID-19 (TCRdb year 2020). Library generation was performed with the immunoSEQ multiplex PCR assay. As stored in TCRdb, this immuneACCESS dataset retains in-frame rearrangements with V and J assigned. A fraction of the clones does not appear; measured against another copy, unresolved V genes explain less than half of the discrepancy, and the remainder lacks a known reason. This sample lists fewer than 200,000 clones; approximately 80% were detected once. Roughly 8.3% of the sample is taken by the ten largest. The source material was peripheral blood. The origin of the receptors is a man between 60 and 75 years old with acute or convalescent COVID-19.

The chain recombines TRBV12-3 or TRBV12-4 with TRBJ1-2; 9 bases align to TRBD1. The CDR3 runs to 13 residues. Losses at the gene ends were 5 bases for V and 7 bases for J; bases not matched to a gene: 5. This CDR3 is CASSPTGGSGYTF. The CDR3 DNA follows: TGTGCCAGCAGTCCGACAGGGGGAAGTGGCTACACCTTC.

The genes are TRBV18 and TRBJ2-3; 8 bases line up with TRBD2. The CDR3 is made up of 16 amino acids. J lost 0 bases, V lost 7 bases, and 9 bases had no gene match. CDR1 and CDR2 (germline): KGHSH, LQKENI. Here the CDR3 reads CASYSRGGQSTDTQYF. CDR3 coding DNA: TGTGCCAGCTATTCACGGGGGGGGCAGAGCACAGATACGCAGTATTTT.

The genes are TRBV5-1 and TRBJ2-1; 11 bases map to TRBD2. Germline-derived CDR1 and CDR2 are SGHRS and YFSETQ. V trimming: 6 bases; J trimming: 5 bases; junction bases outside the gene matches: 10. The CDR3 extends over 16 amino acids. CDR3 region: CASTFTGTSGDNEQFF. CDR3 sequence (DNA): TGCGCCAGCACCTTCACCGGGACTAGCGGTGACAATGAGCAGTTCTTC.

This clone was observed a single time. This rearrangement joins TRBV29-1 to TRBJ2-7, with TRBD2 as a possible D gene (5 bases). The germline gives CDR1 SQVTM, CDR2 ANQGSEA. The CDR3 runs 17 residues. Trimming left V 0 bases short and J 2 bases short, with 20 bases between. Written as DNA, the CDR3 is TGCAGCGTTGAAGATCCTGTAGGAGAGGGATCCCCCTACGAGCAGTACTTC. Amino acid sequence: CSVEDPVGEGSPYEQYF.

The chain couples TRBV18 to TRBJ2-3; tentative D call: TRBD1 (5 bases). The ends were cut back, 1 base at V and 2 bases at J, with 10 bases in the middle. The CDR3 length is 15 residues. Germline V gives CDR1 KGHSH, CDR2 LQKENI. The DNA for the CDR3 is TGTGCCAGCTCACCACTGCTACAGGACACAGATACGCAGTATTTT. This translates into CASSPLLQDTDTQYF.

This clone has just one count. This chain joins TRBV27 and TRBJ1-1, with D uncertain. The germline V gene encodes CDR1 MNHEY and CDR2 SMNVEV (reference sequence). The CDR3 is 14 residues long. V dropped 2 bases and J dropped 0 bases, with 7 bases sitting between them. CDR3 amino acids: CASSLTQMNTEAFF. CDR3 sequence (DNA): TGTGCCAGCAGTTTAACACAGATGAACACTGAAGCTTTCTTT.

The sample holds many counts of this clone. The chain is built from TRBV9 and TRBJ1-2; D is perhaps TRBD1 (6 bases). Germline V CDR1 and CDR2: SGDLS, YYNGEE. Trimming took 3 bases from V and 6 from J, leaving 12 bases between them. The CDR3 loop spans 13 amino acids. Here the CDR3 DNA reads TGTGCCAGCAGCGCAAACACAGGGAATGGCTACACCTTC. Its translation is CASSANTGNGYTF.

This clone was picked up one time. This sequence joins TRBV12-3 or TRBV12-4 and TRBJ2-7, with D maybe TRBD1 (5 bases). This CDR3 contains 13 residues. Trimming pared 7 bases from V and 2 bases from J, leaving 12 bases between. The CDR3 reads CASKQDGPYEQYF. Here the CDR3 DNA reads TGTGCCAGCAAACAGGACGGGCCCTACGAGCAGTACTTC.

Points on this clone: The same CDR3 can be traced to other DNA sequences in this sample. CDR3 coding DNA: TGTGCCAGCAGCGTGGTCGGGAGGGGCACAGATACGCAGTATTTT. It yields the protein CASSVVGRGTDTQYF. V gene TRBV9 combines with J gene TRBJ2-3, with 8 bases lining up with TRBD2. Germline CDR1 reads SGDLS; CDR2 reads YYNGEE. This CDR3 region has 15 residues. Trimming removed 2 bases from V and 1 base from J; junction bases left unmatched: 3.

The chain carries TRBV27 and TRBJ1-6; TRBD1 matches at 9 bases. CDR1 and CDR2 from the germline V gene are MNHEY and SMNVEV (reference sequence). The CDR3 contains 17 residues. Trimming took 0 bases from V and 10 from J; bases not matched to a gene: 10. As DNA, the CDR3 is TGTGCCAGCAGTTTATCGTGGACAGGGGCAGAAGGGTCACCCCTCCACTTT. It codes for CASSLSWTGAEGSPLHF.

V gene TRBV19 combines with J gene TRBJ1-4; D perhaps matches TRBD1 (5 bases). V gave up 6 bases and J gave up 6 bases, with 17 bases separating them. Per the germline V gene, CDR1 is LNHDA and CDR2 is SQIVND (reference sequence). CDR3 length: 15 amino acids. The CDR3 spells CASRDSGPQDEKLFF. The CDR3 nucleotides are TGTGCCAGTAGGGATTCCGGGCCACAGGATGAAAAACTGTTTTTT.

The V gene is TRBV19, the J gene TRBJ1-1, with 11 bases identical to TRBD1. Germline CDR1 LNHDA, CDR2 SQIVND (reference sequence). The CDR3 has 15 residues. With 4 bases clipped from V and 5 bases from J, the junction kept 6 bases outside the gene matches. Here the CDR3 reads CASSTGQGARTEAFF. DNA for the CDR3: TGTGCCAGTAGTACCGGACAGGGGGCGAGGACTGAAGCTTTCTTT.

The V gene is TRBV5-5, the J gene TRBJ1-5, with unresolved D. Per the germline V gene, CDR1 is SGHKS and CDR2 is YYEKEE (reference sequence). The germline V and J ends were trimmed by 2 bases and 3 bases, with 12 bases remaining between them. This CDR3 is built from 15 residues. CDR3 residues: CASSFHPGINQPQHF. The CDR3 DNA sequence: TGTGCCAGCAGCTTCCACCCAGGAATCAATCAGCCCCAGCATTTT.

To note about this clone: One end of the junction does not line up with germline, which may come from a read error. This chain uses TRBV2 with TRBJ2-3, with D possibly TRBD2 on 6 matching bases. Germline loops: CDR1 SNHLY, CDR2 FYNNEI. This CDR3 region has 11 residues. Here the CDR3 reads CASSEARGTFF. As DNA, the CDR3 is TGTGCCAGCAGTGAAGCCAGAGGGACTTTTTTT.